The clone carrying this T cell receptor beta chain is termed medium-sized. The antigen is not known. The CDR3 extends over 15 amino acids. Germline-derived CDR1 and CDR2 are MNHNS and SASEGT. V lost 2 bases and J lost 2, with 11 bases in between. TRB rearrangements spanning V, D and J were amplified using mixed TRB-A/B primers. TCRdb re-analysed the multiplex PCR reads in MiXCR, keeping a single row per CDR3 protein. This sample carries several thousand distinct CDR3 sequences, approximately 24% of them seen once, and the ten largest clones take 10% to 15%. Peripheral blood genomic DNA, not sorted cells or RNA, was the template. The sample comes from a study of T cell repertoires in aging, cancer and after chemotherapy. In the study overall: Pre- and post-chemotherapy samples were paired from glioblastoma patients treated with temozolomide-based therapy.

Study results and limitations: In each cancer cohort, median generation probability increased across chemotherapy, suggesting thymic output rebounded. In cancer patients, declining TCR diversity with age involved lost richness and lost evenness. Age-matched healthy donors had significantly more diverse, less clonal blood TCR repertoires than untreated cancer patients.

This chain uses TRBV6-1 with TRBJ2-3; D remains ambiguous. This receptor was taken from a human donor with a solid tumor. The sequenced material came from blood. The CDR3 spells CASSERIANTDTQYF. DNA for the CDR3: TGTGCCAGCAGTGAACGGATCGCAAACACAGATACGCAGTATTTT.